The 13 T cell receptor beta chains presented below share a single source sample, sequenced in a study of PD-1 blockade in classical Hodgkin lymphoma. Time point denoted: cycle 4 day 1 (C4D1), after 5 to 7 weeks of nivolumab. Every single patient, without exception, relapsed after autologous stem cell transplantation, and brentuximab vedotin exposure varied. The table came from immunoSEQ multiplex PCR; TCRdb's copy has only in-frame clones and leaves some out. The sample records roughly 50,000 clones, roughly 90% being singletons. The sequencing used peripheral blood mononuclear cells (PBMCs), collected before the fourth cycle of nivolumab. The receptor set was obtained from a human donor with classical Hodgkin lymphoma.

The rearrangement links TRBV9 to TRBJ2-7; perhaps D is TRBD1 or TRBD2 (5 bases each). CDR3 length equals 14 residues. Trimming removed 8 bases at V and 3 bases at J, with 18 bases between. CDR1 and CDR2 from the germline V gene are SGDLS and YYNGEE. Here the CDR3 DNA reads TGTGCCAGTTCTTGGGACGTAGGACTCTACGAGCAGTACTTC. Encoded protein: CASSWDVGLYEQYF.

This clone was counted a few times. The chain carries TRBV7-9 and TRBJ2-7; D gene unclear. Germline values: CDR1 SEHNR, CDR2 FQNEAQ (reference sequence). Trimming pared 5 bases from V and 6 bases from J, leaving 11 bases between. This CDR3 spans 12 amino acids. CDR3 loop: CASSGDSAEQYF. In DNA, the CDR3 is TGTGCCAGCAGCGGAGACTCGGCCGAGCAGTACTTC.

CDR3 bases: TGTGCCAGCAAGGAGGGACAGCGGACCTACGAGCAGTACTTC. Protein product: CASKEGQRTYEQYF. The V call is TRBV2, the J call TRBJ2-7; D may be TRBD1 (7 bases). Germline V lookup: CDR1 SNHLY, CDR2 FYNNEI. The CDR3 is 14 residues long. With 7 bases removed from V and 2 bases from J, the gap between germline ends came to 15 bases. Drawing the rest from reference TRBV2 and TRBJ2-7, the complete variable domain is EPEVTQTPSHQVTQMGQEVILRCVPISNHLYFYWYRQILGQKVEFLVSFYNNEISEKSEIFDDQFSVERPDGSNFTLKIRSTKLEDSAMYFCASKEGQRTYEQYFGPGTRLTVT.

The chain employs TRBV18 and TRBJ1-5; the D is unclear. The CDR3 spans 14 residues. The germline gives CDR1 KGHSH, CDR2 LQKENI. Trimming shortened V by 4 bases and J by 2 bases, and 9 bases separated the two germline ends. CDR3 in amino acids: CASSLGKGNQPQHF. Written as DNA, the CDR3 is TGTGCCAGCTCACTAGGAAAGGGCAATCAGCCCCAGCATTTT. Together with reference TRBV18 and TRBJ1-5, the CDR3 gives the full variable domain: NAGVMQNPRHLVRRRGQEARLRCSPMKGHSHVYWYRQLPEEGLKFMVYLQKENIIDESGMPKERFSAEFPKEGPSILRIQQVVRGDSAAYFCASSLGKGNQPQHFGDGTRLSIL.

V usage is TRBV27 and J usage is TRBJ2-7; the D is unclear. The CDR3 extends over 12 amino acids. CDR1 is MNHEY and CDR2 is SMNVEV in the germline V gene (reference sequence). Trimming removed 6 bases at V and 2 bases at J, with 8 bases between. The CDR3 sequence: CASSRTPYEQYF. DNA for the CDR3: TGTGCCAGCAGCCGTACCCCCTACGAGCAGTACTTC.

The genes are TRBV10-3 and TRBJ1-2; D remains ambiguous. The V end lost 8 bases, the J end lost 8 bases, and 21 bases lay between the germline ends. The germline V gene has CDR1 ENHRY and CDR2 SYGVKD. The CDR3 spans 14 residues. This chain's CDR3 is CAIGSRVSVYGYTF. The CDR3 DNA is TGTGCCATCGGAAGCAGAGTATCAGTATACGGCTACACCTTC.

V is TRBV7-3 and J is TRBJ2-5; D not resolved. V lost 3 bases to trimming and J lost 4 bases, with 9 bases between them. This CDR3 has 13 amino acids. Germline V lookup: CDR1 SGHTA, CDR2 FQGTGA. CDR3 region: CASSLGGLETQYF. The CDR3, as DNA: TGTGCCAGCAGCTTGGGTGGTTTAGAGACCCAGTACTTC.

The chain uses TRBV27 and TRBJ1-5; the D gene is possibly TRBD1 (5 bases). Germline values: CDR1 MNHEY, CDR2 SMNVEV (reference sequence). The CDR3 spans 15 residues. The germline V and J ends were trimmed by 3 bases and 2 bases, with 11 bases remaining between them. The CDR3 reads CASSFIGEGNQPQHF. The CDR3, as DNA: TGTGCCAGCAGTTTCATAGGGGAGGGCAATCAGCCCCAGCATTTT.

This sequence joins TRBV4-2 and TRBJ2-3, with 8 bases aligning to TRBD1. V shed 6 bases and J 3 bases; nucleotides not matched to a gene: 8. This CDR3 has 15 residues. CDR1 LGHNA and CDR2 YNFKEQ come from the germline V gene. Written as DNA, the CDR3 is TGTGCCAGCAGAAACGACAGGGGAAGGACAGATACGCAGTATTTT. It specifies CASRNDRGRTDTQYF.

The CDR3 coding sequence is TGTGCCAGTAGTATCCAGGGGGCGAACTATGGCTACACCTTC. Protein: CASSIQGANYGYTF. V and J are TRBV19 and TRBJ1-2; 8 bases agree with TRBD1. The CDR3 consists of 14 residues. With V trimmed by 3 bases and J by 2 bases, 2 bases remained unmatched. Looked up from germline, CDR1 is LNHDA and CDR2 is SQIVND (reference sequence).

This clone was detected a few times. The V and J genes are TRBV23-1 and TRBJ2-7, with TRBD1 identical over 7 bases. TRBV23-1 is known as an ORF, though its function is uncertain. The CDR3 loop spans 13 amino acids. Trimming took 10 bases from V and 0 from J; bases not matched to a gene: 6. CDR3: CANTGEVSYEQYF. The DNA for the CDR3 is TGCGCCAATACAGGGGAAGTCTCCTACGAGCAGTACTTC.

The V call is TRBV30, the J call TRBJ2-1; 9 nucleotides line up with TRBD2. The V gene end was trimmed by 0 bases and the J gene end by 6 bases; junction bases not matched to a gene: 9. The CDR3 is 16 residues long. CDR1 and CDR2 from the germline V gene are GTSNPN and SVGIG (reference sequence). CDR3 in DNA: TGTGCCTGGAGTGTACTCGGGGCTAGCGGGATCAATGAGCAGTTCTTC. Residues: CAWSVLGASGINEQFF. The whole variable domain, filled in from reference TRBV30 and TRBJ2-1, reads SQTIHQWPATLVQPVGSPLSLECTVEGTSNPNLYWYRQAAGRGLQLLFYSVGIGQISSEVPQNLSASRPQDRQFILSSKKLLLSDSGFYLCAWSVLGASGINEQFFGPGTRLTVL.

The CDR3 DNA follows: TGTGCCAGCAGCCACGGGAAGACCCAGTACTTC. Its protein is CASSHGKTQYF. The gene calls are TRBV14 and TRBJ2-5; D possibly corresponds to TRBD2 (5 bases). Germline V gives CDR1 SGHDN, CDR2 FVKESK. This CDR3 comprises 11 residues. V was cut by 3 bases and J by 6 bases, with 5 bases left in between.